Described below is a single T cell receptor beta chain sequence and its context. This sample includes further DNA sequences coding for the same CDR3. This sample is part of a study of shared clonotypes between healthy human individuals. Profiling relied on immunoSEQ multiplex PCR, and the TCRdb table lists in-frame clones only, not all of them. The repertoire holds about 1 million clones, with about three quarters as singletons. There were only Caucasian adults among the donors, and all lived in Nashville, Tennessee. V gave up 3 bases and J gave up 2 bases, with 8 bases separating them. Germline V gene data show CDR1 as SGDLS and CDR2 as YYNGEE. This CDR3 has 14 amino acids.

The chain employs TRBV9 and TRBJ1-4, with D perhaps matching TRBD1 (6 bases). The sequence derives from a man in his late teens or twenties in good health. What was sequenced was memory CD4+ T cells sorted from blood. This sample's subset: CD45RA-negative fraction. The CDR3 DNA reads TGTGCCAGCAGCGCAGGACAGACTAATGAAAAACTGTTTTTT. This codes for CASSAGQTNEKLFF.